The rows below give T cell receptor beta chains drawn from one sample of a study of OX40 agonist ivuxolimab in advanced cancers. Measured with immunoSEQ multiplex PCR; TCRdb has only the in-frame clones, and not every one. In the table there are over 45,000 clones, 79% of which are singletons. This material consisted of CD4+ or CD8+ T cells sorted from blood, taken in a trial of the OX40 agonist ivuxolimab. These receptors all come from an adult with an advanced solid tumor such as melanoma, head and neck, liver or kidney cancer. Both conserved end residues are part of each CDR3. The D gene is left open where the match is weak. The size field is filled for only some rows; it gives once, few, many or a size class.

d_call	clone_size	j_call	v_call	cdr3_nt	cdr3_aa
NA	NA	TRBJ1-1	TRBV7-3	TGTGCCAGCAGCTCCCACGGAGGGGAGACTGAAGCTTTCTTT	CASSSHGGETEAFF
NA	NA	TRBJ2-1	TRBV5-1	TGCGCCAGCAGCTTAATTGGGGATCGGCGAATAAGTAACAATGAGCAGTTCTTC	CASSLIGDRRISNNEQFF
NA	NA	TRBJ1-5	TRBV7-9	TGTGCCAGCAGCTTAGAAAGGGGTGGCAATCAGCCCCAGCATTTT	CASSLERGGNQPQHF
TRBD1	NA	TRBJ1-2	TRBV28	TGTGCCAGCAGTTTATCCGGGACAGGGGGTCTGGTTACCTTC	CASSLSGTGGLVTF
NA	NA	TRBJ1-2	TRBV18	TGTGCCAGCTCACTCACGATGGGAGGGGATGTCTATGGCTACACCTTC	CASSLTMGGDVYGYTF
NA	NA	TRBJ2-1	TRBV25-1	TGTGCCAGCAGTTGGGCAGGGGACTCCTACAATGAGCAGTTCTTC	CASSWAGDSYNEQFF
NA	NA	TRBJ2-5	TRBV5-5	TGTGCCAGCAGCTTGGACGTCGAGACCCAGTACTTC	CASSLDVETQYF
NA	NA	TRBJ1-6	TRBV9	TGTGCCAGCAGCGGCCTTTCGGGGACCGCAAATTCACCCCTCCACTTT	CASSGLSGTANSPLHF
TRBD1	NA	TRBJ1-2	TRBV18	TGTGCCAGCTCACCCCAGGGGGGGAGTGGCTACACCTTC	CASSPQGGSGYTF
NA	NA	TRBJ2-7	TRBV21-1	TGTGCCAGCAGCAAAGCGCGACTAGCGGGAGAAAAAATCGAGCAGTACTTC	CASSKARLAGEKIEQYF
TRBD1	NA	TRBJ2-7	TRBV11-3	TGTGCCAGCAGCTCACCGACAGGGGGGCACCACGAGCAGTACTTC	CASSSPTGGHHEQYF
NA	NA	TRBJ1-1	TRBV2	TGTGCCAGCAGTGGCTCGAGACAGAACACTGAAGCTTTCTTT	CASSGSRQNTEAFF
NA	NA	TRBJ1-1	TRBV7-6	TGTGCCAGCAGCTCCCAGGGGCTGGGGAACACTGAAGCTTTCTTT	CASSSQGLGNTEAFF
NA	NA	TRBJ2-1	TRBV6-1	TGTGCCAGCAGTGTGGCGTTATACAATGAGCAGTTCTTC	CASSVALYNEQFF
NA	NA	TRBJ1-2	TRBV6-1	TGTGCCAGCAGTGTCAGCATCCCCGGGACAATAAAACACTATGGCTACACCTTC	CASSVSIPGTIKHYGYTF
NA	NA	TRBJ1-3	TRBV28	TGTGCCAGCAGTTCGTCCGGGACACGGGGAAACACCATATATTTT	CASSSSGTRGNTIYF
NA	NA	TRBJ2-7	TRBV7-2	TGTGCCAGCAGCTTAGGACAGGGAGGGGACGAGCAGTACTTC	CASSLGQGGDEQYF
TRBD1	NA	TRBJ1-5	TRBV2	TGTGCCAGCAGCGGGACAGGCCCTTATCAGCCCCAGCATTTT	CASSGTGPYQPQHF
NA	NA	TRBJ1-3	TRBV5-6	TGTGCCAGCACCACCCCGGCAGCAAACACCATATATTTT	CASTTPAANTIYF
NA	NA	TRBJ1-5	TRBV6-5	TGTGCTTGTACTGGGGAATCTAGCAATCAGCCCCAGCATTTT	CACTGESSNQPQHF
NA	NA	TRBJ1-1	TRBV19	TGTGCCAGTAGTATAACCCCCTCCCCAACTTTAAAGACTGAAGCTTTCTTT	CASSITPSPTLKTEAFF
NA	NA	TRBJ2-3	TRBV7-8	TGTGCCAGCAGCTTAGGGCAGGGTATGGGCACAGATACGCAGTATTTT	CASSLGQGMGTDTQYF
NA	once	TRBJ1-3	TRBV4-1	TGCGCCAGCGGTTCCCTTGCCGGGGGAAACACCATATATTTT	CASGSLAGGNTIYF